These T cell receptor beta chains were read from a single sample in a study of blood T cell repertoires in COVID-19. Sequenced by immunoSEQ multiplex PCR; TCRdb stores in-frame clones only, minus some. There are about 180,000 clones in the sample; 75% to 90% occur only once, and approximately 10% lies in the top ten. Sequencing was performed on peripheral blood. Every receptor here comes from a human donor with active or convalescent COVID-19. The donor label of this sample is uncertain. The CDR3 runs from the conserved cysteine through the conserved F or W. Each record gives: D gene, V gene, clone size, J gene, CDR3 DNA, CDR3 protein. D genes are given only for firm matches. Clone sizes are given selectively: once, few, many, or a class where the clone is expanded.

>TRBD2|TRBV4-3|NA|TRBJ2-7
TGCGCCAGCAGCCAAGATAATTGGGAGGGGTACGAGCAGTACTTC
CASSQDNWEGYEQYF
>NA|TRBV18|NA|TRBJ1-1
TGTGCCAGCTCAAAACAGGGAGTCTCGAACACTGAAGCTTTCTTT
CASSKQGVSNTEAFF
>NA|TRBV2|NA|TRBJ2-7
TGTGCCAGCAGTGAAGGCAAGGGGGAGCAGTACTTC
CASSEGKGEQYF
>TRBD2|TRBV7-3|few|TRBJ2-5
TGTGCCAGCAGCTCCGGACTAGCGGAGACCCAGTACTTC
CASSSGLAETQYF
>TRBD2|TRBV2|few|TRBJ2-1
TGTGCCAGCAATCCGACTAGCGGGCGAAACAATGAGCAGTTCTTC
CASNPTSGRNNEQFF
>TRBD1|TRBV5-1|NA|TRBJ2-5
TGCGCCAGCAGCTTGGCAGCCGGGACAGGGGGGATGGAGACCCAGTACTTC
CASSLAAGTGGMETQYF
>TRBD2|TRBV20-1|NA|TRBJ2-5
TGCAGTGCTAGTAACGGGAGGGAGGTTGAGACCCAGTACTTC
CSASNGREVETQYF
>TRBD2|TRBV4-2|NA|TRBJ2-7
TGTGCCAGCAGCCTAGCGGGCCCCTCCTACGAGCAGTACTTC
CASSLAGPSYEQYF
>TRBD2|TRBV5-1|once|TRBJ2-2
TGCGCCAGCAGCCCGGGACTAGCGGGGAACACCGGGGAGCTGTTTTTT
CASSPGLAGNTGELFF
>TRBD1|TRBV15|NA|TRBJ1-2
TGTGCCACCAGCGCAAGTAGGGGGACAGACTATGGCTACACCTTC
CATSASRGTDYGYTF
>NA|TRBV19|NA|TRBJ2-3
TGTGCCAGTAGCGGGGTCACATATACGCAGTATTTT
CASSGVTYTQYF
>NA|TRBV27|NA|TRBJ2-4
TGTGCCAGCAGTCCCGCAGGGGCCACGAACATTCAGTACTTC
CASSPAGATNIQYF
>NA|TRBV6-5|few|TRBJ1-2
TGTGCCAGCAAAAACGGCGGGGGGCATAACTATGGCTACACCTTC
CASKNGGGHNYGYTF
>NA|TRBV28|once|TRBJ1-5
TGTGCCAGCAGTTTAAGGTCCCAGGGGATCAATAGCAATCAGCCCCAGCATTTT
CASSLRSQGINSNQPQHF
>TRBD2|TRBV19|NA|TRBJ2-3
TGTGCCAGTAGTATCCCAGCGGGGAGCACAGATACGCAGTATTTT
CASSIPAGSTDTQYF
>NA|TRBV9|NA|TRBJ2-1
TGTGCCAGCAGCGCACCAAGGGGGGGGGACCTATCCTACAATGAGCAGTTCTTC
CASSAPRGGDLSYNEQFF
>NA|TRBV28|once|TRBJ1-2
TGTGCCAGCAGTTCCAGGGTGTACTATGGCTACACCTTC
CASSSRVYYGYTF
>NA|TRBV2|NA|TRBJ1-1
TGTGCCAGCAGTGAAGCAGGCAGGGCCACTGAAGCTTTCTTT
CASSEAGRATEAFF
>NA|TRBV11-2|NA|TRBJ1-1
TGTGCCAGCAGCTTAGTCCGGAGCGCGAACACTGAAGCTTTCTTT
CASSLVRSANTEAFF
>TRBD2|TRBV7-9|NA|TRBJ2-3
TGTGCCAGCAGCTTAAACGCGGGGGGGCCGGTAGATACGCAGTATTTT
CASSLNAGGPVDTQYF
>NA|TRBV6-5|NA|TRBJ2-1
TGTGCCAGCAGTCGACGGGACAATGAGCAGTTCTTC
CASSRRDNEQFF
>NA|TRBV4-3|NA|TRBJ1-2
TGCGCCAGCAGCCAAGGGGGGAGGGGAGGGACTCTTGTGGGCTACACCTTC
CASSQGGRGGTLVGYTF
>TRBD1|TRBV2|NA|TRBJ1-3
TGTGCCAGCAGTTTCCGGGACAGAGAATATTTT
CASSFRDREYF
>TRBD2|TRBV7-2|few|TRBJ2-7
TGTGCCAGCAGTTCCGAACCGACTAGCGGGAAAGGTCCCTACGAGCAGTACTTC
CASSSEPTSGKGPYEQYF
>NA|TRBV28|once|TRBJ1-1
TGTGCCAGCAGCCCTGGGTCGGGGGTAATGAACACTGAAGCTTTCTTT
CASSPGSGVMNTEAFF
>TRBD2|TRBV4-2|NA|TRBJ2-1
TGTGCCAGCAGCCAATATAATCTAGCGGGGGGGAGTAATGAGCAGTTCTTC
CASSQYNLAGGSNEQFF
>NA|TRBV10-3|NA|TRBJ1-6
TGTGCCATCAGTGAACTCCTTGGACAGTCATTGAGCTCCTATAATTCACCCCTCCACTTT
CAISELLGQSLSSYNSPLHF